These 17 T cell receptor beta chains originate from one sample sequenced in a study of T cell responses to AZD1222 COVID-19 vaccine. The assay was immunoSEQ multiplex PCR, and TCRdb's table has in-frame clones only and misses some. The top ten clones hold about 4% of a sample with some 130,000 clones, approximately 84% of them seen once. The sample in question was peripheral blood, obtained on day 0 of AZD1222 vaccination. The origin of the receptors is an adult in good health.

The chain has TRBV28 and TRBJ1-6, with D maybe TRBD1 (5 bases). CDR3 length: 12 residues. Germline-derived CDR1 and CDR2 are MDHEN and SYDVKM. Trimming removed 8 bases at V and 14 bases at J, with 16 bases between. CDR3 DNA: TGTGCCAGCTCGGACATCCTCCGATCCCTCCACTTT. This encodes CASSDILRSLHF.

The chain uses TRBV5-1 and TRBJ1-1, with 11 bases aligning to TRBD1. Germline assignment: CDR1 SGHRS and CDR2 YFSETQ. The CDR3 has 16 amino acids. Trimming cost V 4 bases and J 6 bases; bases outside gene matches: 11. The DNA for the CDR3 is TGCGCCAGCAGCCTACCGCTGGGACAGGGGGTCTCTGAAGCTTTCTTT. It encodes CASSLPLGQGVSEAFF.

This clone was recorded only once. The chain recombines TRBV6-1 with TRBJ1-2; D is unclear. The germline V and J ends were trimmed by 0 bases and 4 bases, with 12 bases remaining between them. Germline CDR1 is MNHNS and CDR2 is SASEGT. The CDR3 extends over 15 amino acids. This CDR3 reads CASSEAVRETYGYTF. For the CDR3, the DNA is TGTGCCAGCAGTGAAGCGGTGCGGGAAACCTATGGCTACACCTTC.

The chain links TRBV6-5 to TRBJ1-2, with TRBD1 identical over 9 bases. The V gene end was trimmed by 6 bases and the J gene end by 3 bases; junction bases not matched to a gene: 8. Germline V gives CDR1 MNHEY, CDR2 SVGAGI. CDR3 length: 15 amino acids. CDR3 sequence: CASSLQGARHYGYTF. CDR3 bases: TGTGCCAGCAGCCTACAGGGGGCACGGCACTATGGCTACACCTTC.

This rearrangement joins TRBV3-1 (or the pseudogene TRBV3-2) to TRBJ1-1; D perhaps matches TRBD1 (5 bases). Germline V gives CDR1 LGHDT, CDR2 YNNKEL (reference sequence). The length of the CDR3 is 15 residues. V lost 5 bases, J lost 5 bases, and 18 bases lay in between. This CDR3 reads CASSNNGRGGTEAFF. CDR3 nucleotide sequence: TGTGCCAGCAGCAACAATGGGAGGGGAGGTACTGAAGCTTTCTTT.

The chain carries TRBV28 and TRBJ1-4; D might be TRBD1 (6 bases). The CDR3 length is 14 residues. Germline loops: CDR1 MDHEN, CDR2 SYDVKM. The V end lost 0 bases, the J end lost 7 bases, and 9 bases lay between the germline ends. The chain's CDR3 is CASSLWGGGEKLFF. CDR3 sequence (DNA): TGTGCCAGCAGTTTATGGGGAGGGGGTGAAAAACTGTTTTTT.

The V gene is TRBV29-1, the J gene TRBJ2-5, with D tentatively TRBD1 (6 bases). The CDR3 spans 15 residues. Germline V lookup: CDR1 SQVTM, CDR2 ANQGSEA. V was cut by 1 base and J by 5 bases, with 17 bases left in between. CDR3 sequence (DNA): TGCAGCGTTGAAGGCGCTCAGGGGTTTTCGGAGACCCAGTACTTC. As protein: CSVEGAQGFSETQYF.

V and J are TRBV10-3 and TRBJ1-1, with a tentative D call TRBD1 (6 bases). The V end lost 6 bases, the J end lost 1 base, and 12 bases lay between the germline ends. The germline CDR1 and CDR2 sequences are ENHRY and SYGVKD. The CDR3 extends over 14 amino acids. The chain's CDR3 is CAIRGQLENTEAFF. The CDR3 DNA reads as TGTGCCATCAGGGGACAATTGGAGAACACTGAAGCTTTCTTT.

The CDR3 nucleotides are TGTGCCAGCAGCCGGGACAGGGGAAACTCACCCCTCCACTTT. Protein product: CASSRDRGNSPLHF. The rearrangement joins TRBV2 to TRBJ1-6; 10 bases map to TRBD1. CDR1 and CDR2 from the germline V gene are SNHLY and FYNNEI. CDR3 length: 14 residues. Losses at the gene ends were 6 bases for V and 10 bases for J; bases not matched to a gene: 6.

This clone occurred once. V is TRBV7-9 and J is TRBJ1-2, with D hard to call. This CDR3 contains 11 residues. V shed 1 base and J shed 8 bases, with 5 bases lying between them. Germline-derived CDR1 and CDR2 are SEHNR and FQNEAQ (reference sequence). This CDR3 reads CASSLGPGYTF. CDR3 sequence (DNA): TGTGCCAGCAGCTTAGGCCCGGGCTACACCTTC.

CDR3 residues: CASRYSFGNTGELFF. The CDR3 nucleotides read TGTGCCAGCAGATACTCCTTTGGGAACACCGGGGAGCTGTTTTTT. This chain joins TRBV7-2 and TRBJ2-2; D unclear. V lost 6 bases and J lost 1, with 12 bases in between. CDR1 is SGHTA, CDR2 FQGNSA, per germline. This CDR3 comprises 15 residues.

V usage is TRBV28 and J usage is TRBJ2-5; possibly TRBD2 for D (7 bases). The germline V and J ends were trimmed by 7 bases and 2 bases, with 20 bases remaining between them. This CDR3 has 16 amino acids. The germline V gene has CDR1 MDHEN and CDR2 SYDVKM. In nucleotides, the CDR3 is TGTGCCAGCACCCCTGGCGGGAGCCAGGGGCAAGAGACCCAGTACTTC. As protein: CASTPGGSQGQETQYF.

The chain is built from TRBV5-1 and TRBJ2-2; 8 bases fit TRBD2. Trimming cost V 4 bases and J 4 bases; bases outside gene matches: 6. The CDR3 totals 15 residues. Germline CDR1 and CDR2: SGHRS and YFSETQ. The CDR3 here is CASSGGGLGTGELFF. The CDR3 DNA follows: TGCGCCAGCAGCGGCGGGGGGCTTGGCACCGGGGAGCTGTTTTTT.

This clone was detected a few times. The J gene is TRBJ2-7, the V gene TRBV28; no reliable D call. The CDR3 runs 17 residues. CDR1 is MDHEN and CDR2 is SYDVKM in the germline V gene. Trimming took 5 bases from V and 0 from J, leaving 20 bases between them. CDR3 sequence reads: CASSQLTKALSSYEQYF. As DNA, the CDR3 is TGTGCCAGCAGTCAACTAACCAAGGCTTTGAGCTCCTACGAGCAGTACTTC.

This chain links TRBV5-1 with TRBJ2-1; 12 bases align to TRBD2. Germline loops: CDR1 SGHRS, CDR2 YFSETQ. The CDR3 runs to 14 residues. The V segment lost 0 bases and the J segment 10 bases; nucleotides outside the gene matches: 2. The CDR3: CASSLELAGGEQFF. The CDR3 DNA is TGCGCCAGCAGCTTGGAACTAGCGGGGGGCGAGCAGTTCTTC.

The chain couples TRBV15 to TRBJ1-3, with D uncertain. V was pared by 1 base and J by 0 bases, with 10 bases between. Germline V CDR1 and CDR2: LNHNV, YYDKDF (reference sequence). The CDR3 has 16 amino acids. CDR3 DNA sequence: TGTGCCACCAGCAGAGGTGGCGAAGTCTCTGGAAACACCATATATTTT. Amino acid sequence: CATSRGGEVSGNTIYF.

The chain carries TRBV30 and TRBJ1-2; D is perhaps TRBD1 (5 bases). The germline gives CDR1 GTSNPN, CDR2 SVGIG (reference sequence). This CDR3 has 12 amino acids. With 2 bases removed from V and 4 bases from J, the gap between germline ends came to 8 bases. This CDR3 reads CAWSIGGYGYTF. The DNA of the CDR3 is TGTGCCTGGAGTATCGGGGGCTATGGCTACACCTTC.